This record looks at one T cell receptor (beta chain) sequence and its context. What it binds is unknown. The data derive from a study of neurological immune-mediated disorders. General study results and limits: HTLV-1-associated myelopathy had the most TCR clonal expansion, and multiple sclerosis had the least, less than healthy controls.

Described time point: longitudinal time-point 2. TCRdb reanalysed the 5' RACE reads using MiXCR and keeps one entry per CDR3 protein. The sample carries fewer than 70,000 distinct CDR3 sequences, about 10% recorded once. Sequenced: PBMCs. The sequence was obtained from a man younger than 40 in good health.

CDR3: CASSLIGQPETQYF. The CDR3 region has the DNA TGTGCCAGCAGCTTAATCGGCCAGCCAGAGACCCAGTACTTC. This sequence joins TRBV11-1 and TRBJ2-5; D remains unclear. The CDR3 is 14 amino acids. Germline values: CDR1 SGHAT, CDR2 FQDESV (reference sequence). The V and J ends lost 2 bases and 4 bases respectively, with 11 bases between them. Based on the CDR3 plus reference TRBV11-1 and TRBJ2-5, the full variable domain is EAEVAQSPRYKITEKSQAVAFWCDPISGHATLYWYRQILGQGPELLVQFQDESVVDDSQLPKDRFSAERLKGVDSTLKIQPAELGDSAMYLCASSLIGQPETQYFGPGTRLLVL.